The entry below gives a single TCR beta chain sequence along with its context. This clonotype was detected a few times. What antigen it recognizes has not been identified. No base-level quality is on record; no much larger clone is a single base apart. The CDR3 spans 13 residues, from the cysteine through the phenylalanine. Only the CDR3 region is kept as DNA, spanning 39 bases read in frame from base 1. V is clipped by 3 bases and J by 6 bases, and the sequence between their germline boundaries is 12 bases long. CDR1 is given as DFQATT and CDR2 as SNEGSKA, both from the germline V gene (reference sequence). These data originate in a study of T cells in Graves' hyperthyroidism and ophthalmopathy (dated by TCRdb to between 2019 and 2020). The study in broad terms: To identify TCR V-J signatures that set the groups apart, the researchers used a discovery cohort of about a hundred patients, made up of roughly 40 with Graves' ophthalmopathy and about 59 with stable Graves' hyperthyroidism. The paper reports TCR Vbeta CDR3 sequencing of over 120 peripheral blood samples: fewer than 50 ophthalmopathy, under 80 hyperthyroidism and approximately 17 progressor patients. Prospective prediction of ophthalmopathy was tested in an independent validation cohort of 18 to 20 hyperthyroidism patients and 17 patients who later progressed to ophthalmopathy. Thyroid tissue and blood T-cell repertoires from about six Graves' hyperthyroidism patients were also compared in the study. Following sampling, methimazole starting at 30 mg daily was given to hyperthyroidism patients, and high-dose intravenous methylprednisolone was given to ophthalmopathy patients. The 100 discovery patients were randomly split 7:3 into training and test sets. What the research found in general, with its limitations: A model built on a 13 V-J signature distinguished ophthalmopathy from stable hyperthyroidism, reaching 85% to 90% sensitivity and under 84% specificity in cross-validation and 80%/75% in testing. In validation, the model predicted progression to ophthalmopathy a median of roughly six months before onset, with roughly 71% sensitivity and about 72% specificity. Most expanded thyroid clonotypes (frequency above 0.001) were also detected in blood, suggesting blood repertoires may reflect thyroid immune responses. Sample size was not statistically predetermined, and blinding of investigators to group allocation was not performed.

Exclusion was applied to patients with uncontrolled infections, other autoimmune diseases, pregnancy or lactation. Diagnoses were based on clinical symptoms, serum thyroxine and TRAb, thyroid ultrasound and orbital computed tomography. Total RNA was extracted using Trizol reagent, and RNA quality was assessed on an Agilent 2100 Bioanalyzer. TCR beta CDR3 regions were amplified from RNA transcripts. The TCR CDR3 was subjected to a first round of RT-PCR using the HTBI primer set and the Qiagen OneStep RT-PCR kit. Libraries were constructed in a second round of multiplex PCR, after which size selection and purification were performed. The libraries were sequenced on an Illumina HiSeq2000 using paired-end 100 bp reads. In the source study's methods: SOAPnuke was used to process the raw data, throwing out any read that contained adapters or uncalled bases, had a mean Phred below 15, or lacked an exact constant-primer or identifier match. High-quality paired reads were merged with COPE v1.2.5, and unique nucleotide sequences were defined as clonotypes. Clonotypes were aligned to IMGT TRBV, TRBD and TRBJ reference segments using MiTCR v1.1. Analysis was restricted to V-J combinations with a frequency above 0.0001, which covered 98% to 99.2% of repertoires. The TCS score was defined as F50 (clonal expansion) divided by E x V (chaos), with BLOSUM62-based TCRdist calculated between CDR3 peptides within each V-J. Welch's t-statistics and random forest reduced several hundred V-J features to about 13, which were used in a naive Bayes classifier (R e1071). The Morisita-Horn index was used to measure how similar the thyroid and blood repertoires were. TCRdb redid the processing of the public reads, applying fastp at Q25 and MiXCR, and retained in-frame beta chains. Duplicate CDR3 protein sequences are folded into a single record with the most common DNA and genes. TCRdb, not the authors, supplied the V and J calls. This sample is represented by 500,000 to 800,000 distinct CDR3 sequences; over 40% of them were singletons. Under 8.5% of the sample comes from the top ten.

Rearrangement joined TRBV20-1 to TRBJ1-5; possibly the D gene is TRBD1, per 5 matching bases. This receptor was identified in an adult man with Graves' disease, either hyperthyroidism or ophthalmopathy (not recorded which). What was sequenced was peripheral blood or thyroid tissue (not recorded which). The CDR3 is CSASGQGGQPQHF. The DNA sequence is TGCAGTGCTAGTGGCCAGGGTGGTCAGCCCCAGCATTTT.